Listed here is a single T cell receptor beta chain. Antigen specificity is unknown. The record originates from a study of T-cell memory formation after mild COVID-19. About the research overall: In these data, TCR clusters were largely donor specific.

Broader study findings: Several responding clones turned up in pre-infection memory, indicating that cross-reactive memory may have taken part. Clones contracting day 15 to 85 were balanced CD4/CD8; later expanders leaned CD4+.

Constant-segment primers served in 5'RACE that generated TCR alpha and TCR beta cDNA libraries bearing sample barcodes and UMIs. TCRdb re-called the 5' RACE reads through MiXCR, storing one row per CDR3 protein. The sample holds 200,000 to 300,000 distinct CDR3 sequences, roughly 14% seen once. Sample: PBMCs or a T cell subset sorted from them (not recorded which). The receptor was isolated from an adult woman who had mild COVID-19 (a few samples of this study predate the infection). Cell type and time point are not known.

CDR3 protein: CASSNEGLSYEQYF. Here the CDR3 DNA reads TGTGCCAGCTCCAATGAAGGACTTTCCTACGAGCAGTACTTC. The chain couples TRBV28 to TRBJ2-7, with a possible D match to TRBD2 (5 bases). CDR3 length equals 14 residues. V lost 8 bases, J lost 1 base, and 15 bases lay in between. Germline CDR1 is MDHEN and CDR2 is SYDVKM.